The 21 T cell receptor beta chains reported below all come from one sample, sequenced in a study of T cell clonotyping in hematopoietic cell transplantation. The repertoire was sequenced with immunoSEQ multiplex PCR; TCRdb's copy has only in-frame clones and lacks some. The sample has tens of thousands of clones; about 96% are singletons. Time point reported: recipient sample about 28 days before transplant, after cytoreduction. The specimen was peripheral blood mononuclear cells, collected before stem cell transplant. These receptors were collected from a woman in her 50s with acute myeloid leukemia. Some clones in this sample may be carry-over from other donors' samples.

The count of this clone is one. The rearrangement joins TRBV7-6 to TRBJ2-7; TRBD2 might be the D (6 bases). V was clipped by 5 bases and J by 4 bases, with 15 bases between them. The CDR3 covers 14 residues. Per germline, CDR1 SGHVS and CDR2 FNYEAQ. This chain's CDR3 is CASSPMAGNYEQYF. The CDR3 nucleotides read TGTGCCAGCAGCCCAATGGCGGGGAATTACGAGCAGTACTTC.

The chain carries TRBV18 and TRBJ1-2; 8 bases agree with TRBD1. Germline V gene data show CDR1 as KGHSH and CDR2 as LQKENI. V lost 3 bases to trimming and J lost 6 bases; unmatched junction nucleotides: 3. The CDR3 extends over 13 amino acids. The CDR3 nucleotides are TGTGCCAGCTCACCCTCAGGGGGCGATGGCTACACCTTC. Amino acids: CASSPSGGDGYTF.

The chain carries TRBV27 and TRBJ1-1; weak D call: TRBD1 (5 bases). This CDR3 is 14 amino acids long. Trimming shortened V by 2 bases and J by 6 bases, and 13 bases separated the two germline ends. CDR1 MNHEY and CDR2 SMNVEV come from the germline V gene (reference sequence). CDR3 protein: CASSLGQGFAEAFF. The CDR3 nucleotides are TGTGCCAGCAGTTTAGGGCAGGGTTTCGCTGAAGCTTTCTTT.

The chain links TRBV6-5 to TRBJ2-7; TRBD2 aligns across 8 bases. CDR3 length: 14 amino acids. V trimming: 6 bases; J trimming: 7 bases; junction bases outside the gene matches: 11. The V gene's germline CDR1 is MNHEY and CDR2 SVGAGI. The CDR3 DNA follows: TGTGCCAGCAGCCGCACCGGGACTAGTAAAGAGCAGTACTTC. Encoded protein: CASSRTGTSKEQYF.

This chain uses TRBV5-6 with TRBJ2-7; 9 bases are a match to TRBD1. The trim removed 4 bases at V and 3 bases at J, leaving 5 bases unmatched. Germline V CDR1 and CDR2: SGHDT, YYEEEE. This CDR3 is built from 14 residues. CDR3 residues: CASSPGTGSYEQYF. Written as DNA, the CDR3 is TGTGCCAGCAGCCCCGGGACAGGGAGCTACGAGCAGTACTTC.

The chain recombines TRBV28 with TRBJ2-7; 13 nucleotides agree with TRBD2. V was clipped by 4 bases and J by 4 bases; unmatched bases: 4. The germline CDR1 and CDR2 sequences are MDHEN and SYDVKM. The CDR3 has 15 residues. CDR3 nucleotide sequence: TGTGCCAGCAGTTCATGGACTAGCGGGAGATACGAGCAGTACTTC. The encoded protein is CASSSWTSGRYEQYF. Full variable domain (outside the CDR3, taken from reference TRBV28 and TRBJ2-7): DVKVTQSSRYLVKRTGEKVFLECVQDMDHENMFWYRQDPGLGLRLIYFSYDVKMKEKGDIPEGYSVSREKKERFSLILESASTNQTSMYLCASSSWTSGRYEQYFGPGTRLTVT.

The chain carries TRBV30 and TRBJ2-2; D may be TRBD2 (5 bases). Germline CDR1 GTSNPN, CDR2 SVGIG (reference sequence). Deletions cut 0 bases from V and 3 bases from J, with 11 bases between. This CDR3 spans 15 amino acids. The CDR3 region has the DNA TGTGCCTGGAGTGTACGTCTAGCATACACCGGGGAGCTGTTTTTT. Protein: CAWSVRLAYTGELFF.

The chain's CDR3 is CASSYSDRPSNQPQHF. CDR3 DNA: TGTGCCAGCAGTTACTCGGACAGGCCTAGTAATCAGCCCCAGCATTTT. This chain connects TRBV6-5 to TRBJ1-5; 7 positions agree with TRBD1. The CDR3 length is 16 residues. V shed 0 bases, J shed 4 bases, and the junction held 6 bases outside the gene matches. CDR1 is MNHEY, CDR2 SVGAGI, per germline.

This chain links TRBV27 with TRBJ2-7; 9 nucleotides line up with TRBD2. The germline V gene encodes CDR1 MNHEY and CDR2 SMNVEV (reference sequence). Losses at the gene ends were 3 bases for V and 0 bases for J; bases not matched to a gene: 3. This CDR3 region has 15 residues. In DNA form, the CDR3 reads TGTGCCAGCAGTTTTCTAGCGGGGAGCTCCTACGAGCAGTACTTC. It specifies CASSFLAGSSYEQYF.

The CDR3 DNA reads TGTGCCAGCAGCCGGGACAGAGGTTTAGCTTTCTTT. Protein product: CASSRDRGLAFF. The chain carries TRBV6-1 and TRBJ1-1, with 7 bases identical to TRBD1. From germline, CDR1 is MNHNS and CDR2 SASEGT. The CDR3 has 12 amino acids. J gave up 10 bases and V 6 bases, and 8 bases lay outside the gene matches.

The chain combines TRBV30 with TRBJ1-5, with TRBD1 matching 10 bases. The CDR3 runs 17 residues. CDR1 is GTSNPN, CDR2 SVGIG, per germline (reference sequence). V lost 3 bases, J lost 4 bases, and 12 bases stayed unmatched. The CDR3 protein is CAWSATGTGVFNQPQHF. The CDR3, as DNA: TGTGCCTGGAGCGCCACCGGGACAGGGGTTTTTAATCAGCCCCAGCATTTT.

The V gene is TRBV4-2, the J gene TRBJ1-2, with D maybe TRBD1 (6 bases). CDR3 length: 15 residues. The V and J ends lost 1 base and 8 bases respectively, with 17 bases between them. Germline CDR1 and CDR2: LGHNA and YNFKEQ. CDR3: CASSQVAGAPRGYTF. CDR3 nucleotides: TGTGCCAGCAGCCAAGTAGCAGGGGCCCCTCGGGGCTACACCTTC.

The chain links TRBV2 to TRBJ1-1; D possibly corresponds to TRBD1 (6 bases). Per the germline V gene, CDR1 is SNHLY and CDR2 is FYNNEI. The germline V and J ends were trimmed by 7 bases and 5 bases, with 23 bases remaining between them. This CDR3 spans 16 amino acids. The DNA of the CDR3 is TGTGCCAGCAACCCAGAGGGACACCGGGGGGTAACTGAAGCTTTCTTT. It specifies CASNPEGHRGVTEAFF.

The V call is TRBV29-1, the J call TRBJ1-4, with D maybe TRBD1 (6 bases). The CDR3 is 13 amino acids. Germline CDR1 reads SQVTM; CDR2 reads ANQGSEA. Trimming shortened V by 6 bases and J by 0 bases, and 8 bases separated the two germline ends. For the CDR3, the DNA is TGCAGCGTAGCAGGGGCAACTAATGAAAAACTGTTTTTT. Translated: CSVAGATNEKLFF.

The V and J genes are TRBV7-3 and TRBJ2-2; the D gene is possibly TRBD1 (6 bases). V was clipped by 6 bases and J by 5 bases, with 16 bases between them. Germline CDR1 is SGHTA and CDR2 is FQGTGA. The CDR3 is made up of 15 amino acids. This CDR3 reads CASSSRGHSTGELFF. The CDR3 nucleotides are TGTGCCAGCAGTTCCAGGGGCCATTCTACCGGGGAGCTGTTTTTT.

The V and J genes are TRBV7-9 and TRBJ2-2; 12 nucleotides line up with TRBD2. Germline CDR1 SEHNR, CDR2 FQNEAQ (reference sequence). V lost 5 bases to trimming and J lost 7 bases; unmatched junction nucleotides: 8. The CDR3 is made up of 16 amino acids. The CDR3 DNA reads TGTGCCAGCAGCACCTCTAGCGGGAGGGCCTTCGGGGAGCTGTTTTTT. This encodes CASSTSSGRAFGELFF.

The chain couples TRBV5-1 to TRBJ2-2; a possible D gene is TRBD1 (5 bases). The CDR3 consists of 12 residues. Trimming removed 7 bases at V and 6 bases at J, with 10 bases between. Per germline, CDR1 SGHRS and CDR2 YFSETQ. CDR3 sequence reads: CASFARAGELFF. The CDR3, as DNA: TGCGCCAGCTTCGCCAGGGCCGGGGAGCTGTTTTTT.

The chain links TRBV28 to TRBJ1-3; 7 bases line up with TRBD1. The ends lost 8 bases at V and 3 bases at J; junction bases unmatched: 7. Germline V gene data show CDR1 as MDHEN and CDR2 as SYDVKM. The CDR3 consists of 14 residues. The DNA of the CDR3 is TGTGCCAGCTACAGGGGTTTACTTGGAAACACCATATATTTT. Residues: CASYRGLLGNTIYF.

This chain links TRBV4-1 with TRBJ1-2; weak D call: TRBD1 (5 bases). This CDR3 comprises 16 residues. Germline V CDR1 and CDR2: MGHRA, YSYEKL. V was trimmed by 1 base and J by 4 bases, leaving 16 bases between them. CDR3 in DNA: TGCGCCAGCAGCCAAGGAGGGGCAGAAACCACCTATGGCTACACCTTC. Protein product: CASSQGGAETTYGYTF.

The chain employs TRBV7-8 and TRBJ1-4, with 9 bases fitting TRBD1. V lost 2 bases to trimming and J lost 8 bases; unmatched junction nucleotides: 6. Per germline, CDR1 SGHVS and CDR2 FQNEAQ. This CDR3 is 15 amino acids long. The CDR3 bases are TGTGCCAGCAGCTTATCGGGACAGGGAAAAGAAAAACTGTTTTTT. Amino acid sequence: CASSLSGQGKEKLFF. The full variable domain, rest sourced from reference TRBV7-8 and TRBJ1-4, is GAGVSQSPRYKVAKRGQDVALRCDPISGHVSLFWYQQALGQGPEFLTYFQNEAQLDKSGLPSDRFFAERPEGSVSTLKIQRTQQEDSAVYLCASSLSGQGKEKLFFGSGTQLSVL.

This rearrangement joins TRBV11-2 to TRBJ2-2; 9 bases fit TRBD1. Germline CDR1 and CDR2: SGHAT and FQNNGV. Unmatched junction bases numbered 4, after V lost 1 base and J lost 4 bases. The CDR3 covers 16 residues. The CDR3 DNA is TGTGCCAGCAGCTTAGCTTGGACAGGGGTCACCGGGGAGCTGTTTTTT. Translation gives CASSLAWTGVTGELFF. Full variable domain (missing parts from reference TRBV11-2 and TRBJ2-2): EAGVAQSPRYKIIEKRQSVAFWCNPISGHATLYWYQQILGQGPKLLIQFQNNGVVDDSQLPKDRFSAERLKGVDSTLKIQPAKLEDSAVYLCASSLAWTGVTGELFFGEGSRLTVL.